Below, 22 T cell receptor beta chains from the same sample are listed, as sequenced in a study of cytotoxic CD8 clonotypes in ibrutinib-treated CLL. Method: immunoSEQ multiplex PCR; TCRdb's copy keeps in-frame clones and lacks some. The table lists approximately 15,000 clones, approximately 82% of them singletons. Source: PBMCs, taken before ibrutinib treatment. All receptors come from a human donor with chronic lymphocytic leukemia.

This clone was detected a few times. J is TRBJ2-4 and V is TRBV7-3; 10 bases are a match to TRBD1. There are 15 residues in the CDR3. Germline values: CDR1 SGHTA, CDR2 FQGTGA. With 2 bases clipped from V and 5 bases from J, the junction kept 3 bases outside the gene matches. CDR3 coding DNA: TGTGCCAGCAGCTTAGAAGGGACAGGGGAAAACATTCAGTACTTC. Protein product: CASSLEGTGENIQYF.

The gene calls are TRBV19 and TRBJ2-7; D is uncertain. Per germline, CDR1 LNHDA and CDR2 SQIVND (reference sequence). V lost 7 bases and J 6 bases, leaving 16 bases between the germline ends. The CDR3 consists of 13 residues. The CDR3 nucleotides read TGTGCCAGTACCAACCCAGAAGGCCGCGAGCAGTACTTC. It codes for CASTNPEGREQYF.

The chain is built from TRBV10-1 and TRBJ2-7; TRBD1 agrees at 9 bases. Looked up from germline, CDR1 is WNHNN and CDR2 is SYGVQD (reference sequence). This CDR3 is built from 13 residues. Unmatched junction bases numbered 6, after V lost 6 bases and J lost 6 bases. CDR3 nucleotide sequence: TGCGCCAGCAGCCCGGGACAGGGAAGCGAGCAGTACTTC. The encoded protein is CASSPGQGSEQYF.

The chain combines TRBV28 with TRBJ2-7; 11 positions match TRBD2. The CDR3 extends over 16 amino acids. Germline V lookup: CDR1 MDHEN, CDR2 SYDVKM. Trimming cost V 7 bases and J 0 bases; bases outside gene matches: 8. DNA for the CDR3: TGTGCCAGCACCTCAGGACTAGCGGGTTTCTCCTACGAGCAGTACTTC. Its translation: CASTSGLAGFSYEQYF.

The V and J genes are TRBV10-2 and TRBJ2-7; 10 bases align to TRBD2. Germline assignment: CDR1 WSHSY and CDR2 SAAADI. Losses at the gene ends were 1 base for V and 6 bases for J; bases not matched to a gene: 3. The CDR3 consists of 14 residues. CDR3 in amino acids: CASSELLAGAEQYF. In DNA form, the CDR3 reads TGCGCCAGCAGTGAGTTGCTAGCGGGAGCCGAGCAGTACTTC.

V and J are TRBV19 and TRBJ2-1; 7 bases agree with TRBD1. CDR1 is LNHDA and CDR2 is SQIVND in the germline V gene (reference sequence). The CDR3 runs 14 residues. Trimming took 3 bases from V and 7 from J; bases not matched to a gene: 6. The DNA of the CDR3 is TGTGCCAGTAGTATCGGGGCCAGGGGGAATGAGCAGTTCTTC. This codes for CASSIGARGNEQFF.

A few counts support this clone. This chain uses TRBV9 with TRBJ2-1; D gene unclear. The V end lost 1 base, the J end lost 9 bases, and 11 bases lay between the germline ends. CDR3 length: 13 amino acids. Germline loops: CDR1 SGDLS, CDR2 YYNGEE. The CDR3 sequence: CASSVLSSGEQFF. The CDR3 nucleotides are TGTGCCAGCAGCGTATTATCCTCGGGTGAGCAGTTCTTC.

This chain connects TRBV11-3 to TRBJ1-1, with D maybe TRBD1 (5 bases). Germline CDR1 and CDR2: SGHNT and YENEEA. The V end was cut by 4 bases, the J end by 7 bases, with 16 bases between. The CDR3 runs to 14 residues. This CDR3 reads CASSSGRDVSEAFF. DNA of the CDR3: TGTGCCAGCAGCTCCGGCAGGGATGTGAGTGAAGCTTTCTTT.

CDR3 nucleotide sequence: TGTGCCAGCAGCGTAGAGGGGGGCAATCAGCCCCAGCATTTT. Translating it yields CASSVEGGNQPQHF. This sequence joins TRBV9 and TRBJ1-5; a weak D match, TRBD1 (6 bases). Germline V lookup: CDR1 SGDLS, CDR2 YYNGEE. Trimming removed 0 bases from V and 2 bases from J, with 6 bases in between. The CDR3 sequence is 14 residues long.

The chain joins TRBV5-1 to TRBJ2-2; D unresolved. CDR1 and CDR2 (germline): SGHRS, YFSETQ. Trimming left V 5 bases short and J 4 bases short, with 15 bases between. The CDR3 consists of 15 residues. The DNA of the CDR3 is TGCGCCAGCAGTGTTCAAGGATCGGCCACCGGGGAGCTGTTTTTT. The encoded protein is CASSVQGSATGELFF.

The V and J genes are TRBV2 and TRBJ1-2; D is undetermined. V lost 3 bases, J lost 2 bases, and 13 bases lay in between. The CDR3 has 15 amino acids. Germline V gene sequence: CDR1 SNHLY, CDR2 FYNNEI. In DNA, the CDR3 is TGTGCCAGCAGTGATAGCGGGAGAATCAACTATGGCTACACCTTC. Translating it yields CASSDSGRINYGYTF.

The V call is TRBV7-9, the J call TRBJ2-7, with D possibly being TRBD1 (6 bases). Germline assignment: CDR1 SEHNR and CDR2 FQNEAQ (reference sequence). Trimming stripped 5 bases from V and 0 bases from J, with 8 bases between. The CDR3 runs 13 residues. Written as DNA, the CDR3 is TGTGCCAGCAGCCCAGGGGCCTCCTACGAGCAGTACTTC. Its protein is CASSPGASYEQYF.

The gene calls are TRBV18 and TRBJ2-3, with D perhaps TRBD1 (6 bases). This CDR3 has 15 amino acids. Germline V lookup: CDR1 KGHSH, CDR2 LQKENI. V was shortened by 2 bases and J by 4 bases, with 13 bases between the two germline ends. In DNA, the CDR3 is TGTGCCAGCTCACCAGGAGGAACAGGGTCAGATACGCAGTATTTT. Translation: CASSPGGTGSDTQYF.

This chain joins TRBV7-9 and TRBJ1-5; D unclear. The CDR3 spans 13 residues. Per germline, CDR1 SEHNR and CDR2 FQNEAQ (reference sequence). Trimming cost V 5 bases and J 2 bases, with 7 bases left between them. The CDR3 bases are TGTGCCAGCAGCCGAACTGGCAATCAGCCCCAGCATTTT. It codes for CASSRTGNQPQHF.

This chain uses TRBV4-3 with TRBJ1-5; no clear D. The V gene lost 0 bases and the J gene lost 9 bases, with 15 bases spanning the gap. The CDR3 sequence is 15 residues long. Germline V gives CDR1 LGHNA, CDR2 YSLEER. The CDR3 DNA is TGCGCCAGCAGCCAAGATCGGCTACTCGAGGGGCCCCAGCATTTT. Translated, it gives CASSQDRLLEGPQHF.

This sequence joins TRBV28 and TRBJ2-7; no clear D. The CDR3 covers 15 residues. V dropped 5 bases and J dropped 5 bases, with 19 bases sitting between them. Germline lookup yields CDR1 MDHEN and CDR2 SYDVKM. The CDR3 DNA sequence: TGTGCCAGCAGTCCTCTCGTCCGGGTTTCGAACGAGCAGTACTTC. It yields the protein CASSPLVRVSNEQYF.

The rearrangement joins TRBV28 to TRBJ2-5; D gene ambiguous. This CDR3 contains 11 residues. Trimming removed 6 bases from V and 4 bases from J, with 6 bases in between. Germline lookup yields CDR1 MDHEN and CDR2 SYDVKM. This CDR3 reads CASRGGETQYF. CDR3 nucleotides: TGTGCCAGCAGGGGTGGAGAGACCCAGTACTTC.

The rearrangement uses TRBV28 and TRBJ2-7, with 14 bases that match TRBD2. The CDR3 contains 16 residues. Trimming took 5 bases from V and 3 from J; bases not matched to a gene: 6. The germline V gene encodes CDR1 MDHEN and CDR2 SYDVKM. CDR3 in DNA: TGTGCCAGCAGTCAAATCGGGACTAGCGGGAGCTACGAGCAGTACTTC. Its translation is CASSQIGTSGSYEQYF.

The genes are TRBV5-1 and TRBJ2-7, with 9 nucleotides matching TRBD2. The germline gives CDR1 SGHRS, CDR2 YFSETQ. The ends lost 0 bases at V and 3 bases at J; junction bases unmatched: 16. This CDR3 has 19 residues. The CDR3 sequence: CASSLGRNLAGPLSYEQYF. CDR3 in DNA: TGCGCCAGCAGCTTGGGGAGGAACCTAGCGGGACCACTGAGCTACGAGCAGTACTTC.

This clone was counted once. The V call is TRBV28, the J call TRBJ2-7, with a possible D match to TRBD2 (6 bases). V lost 3 bases to trimming and J lost 5 bases, with 14 bases between them. The CDR3 runs 14 residues. Germline CDR1 MDHEN, CDR2 SYDVKM. The CDR3 reads CASSLGGKVDEQYF. For the CDR3, the DNA is TGTGCCAGCAGTTTGGGCGGGAAGGTTGACGAGCAGTACTTC.

CDR3 DNA: TGCGCCACCCATTGGGGGGGTATAGGAAGGAGCAATCAGCCCCAGCATTTT. Translating gives CATHWGGIGRSNQPQHF. This chain uses TRBV5-1 with TRBJ1-5, with a weak D call TRBD1 (5 bases). The CDR3 spans 17 residues. Trimming removed 9 bases from V and 1 base from J, with 23 bases in between. Germline V gene data show CDR1 as SGHRS and CDR2 as YFSETQ.

V gene TRBV7-3 combines with J gene TRBJ2-1; D possibly corresponds to TRBD1 (5 bases). Germline CDR1 reads SGHTA; CDR2 reads FQGTGA. CDR3 size: 15 residues. With 0 bases removed from V and 6 bases from J, the gap between germline ends came to 12 bases. CDR3 residues: CASSLTRVLGNEQFF. DNA of the CDR3: TGTGCCAGCAGCTTAACCAGGGTGTTAGGCAATGAGCAGTTCTTC.